What follows are 14 T cell receptor beta chains derived from one specimen sequenced in a study of blood T cell repertoires in COVID-19. The assay was immunoSEQ multiplex PCR, and TCRdb's table has in-frame clones only and misses some. The repertoire has under 250,000 clones, roughly four fifths of them found once; the top ten carry 3.5% to 4%. Sequencing was carried out using PBMCs or T cells enriched from blood (not recorded which). The receptors shown here come from a woman aged 40 to 49 who had been exposed to COVID-19.

The chain uses TRBV7-2 and TRBJ1-5; 9 bases fit TRBD1. The CDR3 is 16 residues long. Germline-derived CDR1 and CDR2 are SGHTA and FQGNSA. V gave up 4 bases and J gave up 7 bases; unmatched junction bases: 11. CDR3 sequence reads: CASSSGTGSGRQPQHF. CDR3 nucleotides: TGTGCCAGCAGCTCAGGGACAGGGTCAGGTAGGCAGCCCCAGCATTTT.

J is TRBJ1-2 and V is TRBV21-1; the table's D call of TRBD1 was not tested on the DNA. TRBV21-1 constitutes a pseudogene. The CDR3 length is 19 residues. The CDR3 loop reads CASSYLPWLRTGAHYGYTF. The CDR3 nucleotides read TGTGCCAGCAGCTACTTACCCTGGCTCCGGACAGGGGCCCACTATGGCTACACCTTC.

The chain recombines TRBV29-1 with TRBJ2-1; 7 bases match TRBD2. The V segment lost 5 bases and the J segment 8 bases; nucleotides outside the gene matches: 15. This CDR3 has 15 residues. CDR1 SQVTM and CDR2 ANQGSEA come from the germline V gene. CDR3 bases: TGCAGCGTTCGGCCGTGGGGTAGCGGGCCCTATGAGCAGTTCTTC. The encoded protein is CSVRPWGSGPYEQFF.

Here the CDR3 DNA reads TGTGCCCCGGGGAAATACTCCCGTCTGGGCGAGCAGTACTTC. It specifies CAPGKYSRLGEQYF. J is TRBJ2-7 and V is TRBV3-1 (or the pseudogene TRBV3-2), with TRBD2 as a possible D gene (5 bases). V was cut by 11 bases and J by 6 bases, with 23 bases left in between. CDR1 LGHDT and CDR2 YNNKEL come from the germline V gene (reference sequence). This CDR3 has 14 amino acids.

The chain couples TRBV2 to TRBJ1-1; tentative D call: TRBD1 (5 bases). With 2 bases removed from V and 8 bases from J, the gap between germline ends came to 6 bases. CDR1 and CDR2 (germline): SNHLY, FYNNEI. The CDR3 extends over 11 amino acids. The CDR3 loop is CASSERTEAFF. The CDR3 nucleotides read TGTGCCAGCAGTGAACGGACAGAAGCTTTCTTT.

This clone was seen only once. The chain joins TRBV5-6 to TRBJ1-1, with 7 bases fitting TRBD1. Germline CDR1 SGHDT, CDR2 YYEEEE. CDR3 size: 17 residues. J gave up 1 base and V 1 base, and 10 bases lay outside the gene matches. CDR3 amino acids: CASSLRLPNRGNTEAFF. The CDR3 coding sequence is TGTGCCAGCAGCTTGCGGTTGCCAAACAGGGGGAACACTGAAGCTTTCTTT.

The V gene is TRBV10-3, the J gene TRBJ2-3, with 9 positions matching TRBD2. V lost 7 bases, J lost 3 bases, and 8 bases stayed unmatched. Germline loops: CDR1 ENHRY, CDR2 SYGVKD. The CDR3 totals 15 residues. The DNA of the CDR3 is TGTGCCATCAACCCCCTAGCGGGGTTAACAGATACGCAGTATTTT. Its protein product is CAINPLAGLTDTQYF.

V is TRBV4-1 and J is TRBJ2-1; D may be TRBD1 (5 bases). Trimming cost V 0 bases and J 10 bases, with 7 bases left between them. The CDR3 contains 12 residues. Germline CDR1 is MGHRA and CDR2 is YSYEKL. The CDR3 DNA is TGCGCCAGCAGCCAAGAGACAGAGGAGCAGTTCTTC. It codes for CASSQETEEQFF.

V and J are TRBV3-1 (or the pseudogene TRBV3-2) and TRBJ2-3; D perhaps matches TRBD2 (5 bases). The CDR3 is made up of 16 amino acids. Looked up from germline, CDR1 is LGHDT and CDR2 is YNNKEL (reference sequence). The V gene lost 3 bases and the J gene lost 6 bases, with 19 bases spanning the gap. The CDR3 sequence: CASSHRSTGSRDTQYF. CDR3 DNA: TGTGCCAGCAGCCATCGGTCAACGGGGTCTAGGGATACGCAGTATTTT.

The chain combines TRBV27 with TRBJ2-7, with D perhaps matching TRBD1 (6 bases). The length of the CDR3 is 20 residues. Germline assignment: CDR1 MNHEY and CDR2 SMNVEV (reference sequence). The V end was cut by 2 bases, the J end by 0 bases, with 26 bases between. In DNA, the CDR3 is TGTGCCAGCAGTTTAAGGCCCCGGGACATCTTCCCGGGAAGCTCCTACGAGCAGTACTTC. Amino acids: CASSLRPRDIFPGSSYEQYF.

V usage is TRBV10-3 and J usage is TRBJ1-2; D not resolved. CDR1 is ENHRY, CDR2 SYGVKD, per germline. Between the trimmed V and J ends, which lost 2 bases and 7 bases, there was a span of 8 bases. The CDR3 spans 12 residues. The CDR3 spells CAISESYTGYTF. In nucleotides, the CDR3 is TGTGCCATCAGTGAGAGCTATACTGGCTACACCTTC.

V usage is TRBV4-3 and J usage is TRBJ2-3, with 9 bases fitting TRBD2. The germline V gene encodes CDR1 LGHNA and CDR2 YSLEER. The CDR3 loop spans 17 amino acids. J lost 6 bases, V lost 4 bases, and 14 bases had no gene match. CDR3 sequence reads: CASSRVGAGGRGDTQYF. The CDR3 DNA sequence: TGCGCCAGCAGCCGCGTGGGTGCGGGGGGGCGAGGGGATACGCAGTATTTT.

The chain has TRBV19 and TRBJ1-3, with D hard to call. The length of the CDR3 is 15 residues. Germline V lookup: CDR1 LNHDA, CDR2 SQIVND (reference sequence). V was shortened by 7 bases and J by 0 bases, with 13 bases between the two germline ends. As DNA, the CDR3 is TGTGCCAGTAAGATTGGGGAGGGCTCTGGAAACACCATATATTTT. Amino acids: CASKIGEGSGNTIYF. Combining the CDR3 with reference TRBV19 and TRBJ1-3 gives the whole variable domain DGGITQSPKYLFRKEGQNVTLSCEQNLNHDAMYWYRQDPGQGLRLIYYSQIVNDFQKGDIAEGYSVSREKKESFPLTVTSAQKNPTAFYLCASKIGEGSGNTIYFGEGSWLTVV.

The V gene is TRBV6-5, the J gene TRBJ1-1; D unclear. The germline V gene has CDR1 MNHEY and CDR2 SVGAGI. Trimming removed 6 bases at V and 0 bases at J, with 8 bases between. The CDR3 is 13 residues long. CDR3 nucleotides: TGTGCCAGCAGCCCGCGGGTGAACACTGAAGCTTTCTTT. This codes for CASSPRVNTEAFF.